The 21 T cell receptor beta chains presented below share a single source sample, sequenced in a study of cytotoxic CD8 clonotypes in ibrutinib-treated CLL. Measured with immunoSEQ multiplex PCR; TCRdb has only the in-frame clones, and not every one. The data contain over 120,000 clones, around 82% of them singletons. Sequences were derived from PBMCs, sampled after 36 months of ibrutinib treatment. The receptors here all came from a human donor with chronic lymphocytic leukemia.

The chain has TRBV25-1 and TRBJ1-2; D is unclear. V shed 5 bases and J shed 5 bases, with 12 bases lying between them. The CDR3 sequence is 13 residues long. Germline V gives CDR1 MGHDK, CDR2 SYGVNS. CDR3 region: CASSLGEKYGYTF. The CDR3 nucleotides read TGTGCCAGCAGTCTGGGTGAGAAATATGGCTACACCTTC.

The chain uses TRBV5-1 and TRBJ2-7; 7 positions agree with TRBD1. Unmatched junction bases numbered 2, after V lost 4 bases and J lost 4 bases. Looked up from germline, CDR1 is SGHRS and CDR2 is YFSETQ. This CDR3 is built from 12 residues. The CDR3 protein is CASSKQGYEQYF. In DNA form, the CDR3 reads TGCGCCAGCAGCAAACAGGGGTACGAGCAGTACTTC.

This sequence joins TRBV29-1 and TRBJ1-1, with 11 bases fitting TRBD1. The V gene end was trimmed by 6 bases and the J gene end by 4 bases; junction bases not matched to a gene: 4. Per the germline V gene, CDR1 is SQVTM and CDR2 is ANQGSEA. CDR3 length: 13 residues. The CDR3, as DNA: TGCAGCGTGGGGGGACAGGGGGTCACTGAAGCTTTCTTT. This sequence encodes CSVGGQGVTEAFF.

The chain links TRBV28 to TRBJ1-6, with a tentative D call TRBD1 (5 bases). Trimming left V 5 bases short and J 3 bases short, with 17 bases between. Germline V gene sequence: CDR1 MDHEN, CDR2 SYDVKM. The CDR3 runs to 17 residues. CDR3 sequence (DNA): TGTGCCAGCAGTCCTTTAAAGGGACGGAGCTATAATTCACCCCTCCACTTT. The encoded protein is CASSPLKGRSYNSPLHF. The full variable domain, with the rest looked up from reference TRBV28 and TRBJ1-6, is DVKVTQSSRYLVKRTGEKVFLECVQDMDHENMFWYRQDPGLGLRLIYFSYDVKMKEKGDIPEGYSVSREKKERFSLILESASTNQTSMYLCASSPLKGRSYNSPLHFGNGTRLTVT.

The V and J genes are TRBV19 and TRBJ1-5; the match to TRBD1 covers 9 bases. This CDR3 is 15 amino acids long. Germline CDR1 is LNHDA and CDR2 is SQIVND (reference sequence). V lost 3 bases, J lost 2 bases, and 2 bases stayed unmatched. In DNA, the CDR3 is TGTGCCAGTAGTATTTGGGACAGGGGCAATCAGCCCCAGCATTTT. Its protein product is CASSIWDRGNQPQHF.

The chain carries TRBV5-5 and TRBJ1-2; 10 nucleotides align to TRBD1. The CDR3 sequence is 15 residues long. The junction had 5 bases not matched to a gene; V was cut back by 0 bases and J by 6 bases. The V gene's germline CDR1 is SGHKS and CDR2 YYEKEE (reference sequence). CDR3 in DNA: TGTGCCAGCAGCTTGGCCCGGACAGGGGGACATGGCTACACCTTC. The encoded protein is CASSLARTGGHGYTF.

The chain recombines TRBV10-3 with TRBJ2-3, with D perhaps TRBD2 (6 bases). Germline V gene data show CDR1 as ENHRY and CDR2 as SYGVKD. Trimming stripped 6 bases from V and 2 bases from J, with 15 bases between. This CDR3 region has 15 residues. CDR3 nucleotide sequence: TGTGCCATCAGCATAAACGGACTACACACAGATACGCAGTATTTT. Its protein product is CAISINGLHTDTQYF.

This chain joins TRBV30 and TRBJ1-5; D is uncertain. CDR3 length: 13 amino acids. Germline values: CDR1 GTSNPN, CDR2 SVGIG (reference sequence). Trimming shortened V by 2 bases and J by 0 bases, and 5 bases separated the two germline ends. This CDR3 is CAWSRASNQPQHF. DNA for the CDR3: TGTGCCTGGAGTCGGGCTAGCAATCAGCCCCAGCATTTT.

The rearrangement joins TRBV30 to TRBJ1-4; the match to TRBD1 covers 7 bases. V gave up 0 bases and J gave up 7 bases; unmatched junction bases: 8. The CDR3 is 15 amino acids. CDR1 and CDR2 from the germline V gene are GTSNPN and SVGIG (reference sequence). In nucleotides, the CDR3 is TGTGCCTGGAGTGTACCAGGGGGATACTTTGAAAAACTGTTTTTT. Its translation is CAWSVPGGYFEKLFF.

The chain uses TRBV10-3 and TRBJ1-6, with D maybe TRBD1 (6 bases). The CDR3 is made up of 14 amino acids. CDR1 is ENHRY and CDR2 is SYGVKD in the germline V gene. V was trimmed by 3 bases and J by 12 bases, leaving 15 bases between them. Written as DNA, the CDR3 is TGTGCCATCAGTGAATCAGGGGAGGTTAAACCCCTCCACTTT. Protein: CAISESGEVKPLHF.

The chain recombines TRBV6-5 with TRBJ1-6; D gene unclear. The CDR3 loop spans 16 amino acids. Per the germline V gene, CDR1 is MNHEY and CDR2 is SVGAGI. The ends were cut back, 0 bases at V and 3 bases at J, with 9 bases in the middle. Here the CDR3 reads CASSYSWGSYNSPLHF. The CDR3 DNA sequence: TGTGCCAGCAGTTACTCGTGGGGAAGCTATAATTCACCCCTCCACTTT.

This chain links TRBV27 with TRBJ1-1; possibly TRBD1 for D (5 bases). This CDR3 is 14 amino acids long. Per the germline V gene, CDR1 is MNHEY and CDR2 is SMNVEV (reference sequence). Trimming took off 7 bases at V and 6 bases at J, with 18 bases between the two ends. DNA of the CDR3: TGTGCCAGCATCCCAGGGTGGGGATGGCCTGAAGCTTTCTTT. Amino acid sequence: CASIPGWGWPEAFF.

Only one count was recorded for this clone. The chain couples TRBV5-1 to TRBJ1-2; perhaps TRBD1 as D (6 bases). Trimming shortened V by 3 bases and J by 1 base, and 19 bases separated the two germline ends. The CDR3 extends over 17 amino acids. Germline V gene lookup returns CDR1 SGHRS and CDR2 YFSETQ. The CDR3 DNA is TGCGCCAGCAGCTCGACGTTTGATAACAGGGTTAACTATGGCTACACCTTC. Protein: CASSSTFDNRVNYGYTF.

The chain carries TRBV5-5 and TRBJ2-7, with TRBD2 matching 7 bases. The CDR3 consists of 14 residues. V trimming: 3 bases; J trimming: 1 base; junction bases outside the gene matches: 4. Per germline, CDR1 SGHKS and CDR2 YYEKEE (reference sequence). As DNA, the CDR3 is TGTGCCAGCAGCTGGCAGGGAGGGTCCTACGAGCAGTACTTC. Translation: CASSWQGGSYEQYF.

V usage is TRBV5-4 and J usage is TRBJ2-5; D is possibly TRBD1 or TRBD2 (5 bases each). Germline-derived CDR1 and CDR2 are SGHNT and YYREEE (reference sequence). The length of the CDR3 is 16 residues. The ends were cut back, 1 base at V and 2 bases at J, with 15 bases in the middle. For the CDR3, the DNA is TGTGCCAGCAGCTTGTTTAGCGCGACAGTACAAGAGACCCAGTACTTC. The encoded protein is CASSLFSATVQETQYF.

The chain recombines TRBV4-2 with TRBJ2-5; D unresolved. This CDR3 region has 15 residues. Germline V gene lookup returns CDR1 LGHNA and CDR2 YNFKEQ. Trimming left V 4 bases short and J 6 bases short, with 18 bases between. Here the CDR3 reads CASSPQVIRVQTQYF. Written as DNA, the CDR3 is TGTGCCAGCAGCCCGCAGGTGATCCGGGTCCAGACCCAGTACTTC.

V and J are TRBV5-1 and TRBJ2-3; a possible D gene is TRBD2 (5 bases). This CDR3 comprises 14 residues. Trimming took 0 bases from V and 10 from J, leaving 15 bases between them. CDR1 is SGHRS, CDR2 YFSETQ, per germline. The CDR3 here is CASSLAPERIPQYF. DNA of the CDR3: TGCGCCAGCAGCTTGGCCCCAGAGCGGATTCCGCAGTATTTT.

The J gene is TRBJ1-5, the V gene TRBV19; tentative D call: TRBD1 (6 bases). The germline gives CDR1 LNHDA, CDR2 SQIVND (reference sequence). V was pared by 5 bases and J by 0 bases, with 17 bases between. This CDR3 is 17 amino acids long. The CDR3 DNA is TGTGCCAGTAGTTTCACAGGGCACATATATAGCAATCAGCCCCAGCATTTT. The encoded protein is CASSFTGHIYSNQPQHF.

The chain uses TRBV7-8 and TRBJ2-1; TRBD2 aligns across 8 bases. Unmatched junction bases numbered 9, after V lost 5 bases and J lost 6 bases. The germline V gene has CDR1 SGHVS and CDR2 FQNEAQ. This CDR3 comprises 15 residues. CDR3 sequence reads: CASSPPGLVSNEQFF. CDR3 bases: TGTGCCAGCAGCCCCCCGGGACTAGTCTCCAATGAGCAGTTCTTC.

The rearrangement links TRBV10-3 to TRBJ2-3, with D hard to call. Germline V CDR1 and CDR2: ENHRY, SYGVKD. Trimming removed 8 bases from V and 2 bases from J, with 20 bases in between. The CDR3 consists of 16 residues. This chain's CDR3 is CAIRNIGHGLTDTQYF. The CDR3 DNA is TGTGCCATCCGAAATATCGGGCACGGGCTCACAGATACGCAGTATTTT.

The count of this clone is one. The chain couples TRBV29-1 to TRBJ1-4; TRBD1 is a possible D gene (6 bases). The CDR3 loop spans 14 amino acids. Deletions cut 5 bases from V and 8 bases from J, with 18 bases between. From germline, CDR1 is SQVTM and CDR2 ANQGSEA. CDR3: CSVRTPETGEKLFF. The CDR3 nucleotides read TGCAGCGTTAGAACGCCAGAGACAGGCGAAAAACTGTTTTTT.